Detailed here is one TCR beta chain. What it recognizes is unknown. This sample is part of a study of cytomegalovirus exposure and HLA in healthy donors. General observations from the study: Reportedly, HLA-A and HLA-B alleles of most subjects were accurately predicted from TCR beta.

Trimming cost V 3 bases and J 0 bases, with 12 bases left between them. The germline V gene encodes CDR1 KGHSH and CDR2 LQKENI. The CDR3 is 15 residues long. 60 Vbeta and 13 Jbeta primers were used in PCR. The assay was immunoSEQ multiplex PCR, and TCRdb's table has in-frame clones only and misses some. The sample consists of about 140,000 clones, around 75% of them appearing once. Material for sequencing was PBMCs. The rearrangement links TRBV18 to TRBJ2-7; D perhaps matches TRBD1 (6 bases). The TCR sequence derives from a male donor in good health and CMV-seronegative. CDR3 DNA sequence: TGTGCCAGCTCACCGCAGGGGTCGAGCTCCTACGAGCAGTACTTC. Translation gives CASSPQGSSSYEQYF. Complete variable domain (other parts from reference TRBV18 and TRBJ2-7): NAGVMQNPRHLVRRRGQEARLRCSPMKGHSHVYWYRQLPEEGLKFMVYLQKENIIDESGMPKERFSAEFPKEGPSILRIQQVVRGDSAAYFCASSPQGSSSYEQYFGPGTRLTVT.